This paragraph reports one TCR beta chain. This clonotype was seen just once. No cognate antigen has been identified for it. Qualities for individual bases were not recorded, and no much larger clone is one base off. Evidence from one read is weak. The data originate from a study of early T cells in non-severe SARS-CoV-2 infection (dated by TCRdb to about 2021). Notes on the research overall: Bulk RNA from unsorted whole blood was used for TCR sequencing, so alpha and beta chains could not be paired.

Receptors were amplified or captured by 5' RACE. TCRdb names NextSeq 500 as the instrument used. The TCR library protocol attached unique molecular identifiers to individual cDNA molecules to correct for sequencing error and PCR bias. Both TCR alpha and beta chains were sequenced, and tight co-correlation was observed between alpha and beta sequence abundances in each sample. As for how the authors treated the data: V gene, J gene and CDR3 annotation of TCR sequences was performed with Decombinator V4. Expanded TCRs were defined as changing significantly between any two time points under a Poisson model with p below 0.0001. TCR abundances were normalised to the total number of TCRs sequenced per sample and expressed as counts per million. MAIT TCRs were defined by TRAV1-2 paired with TRAJ12, TRAJ20 or TRAJ33, and iNKT TCRs by TRAV10 paired with TRAJ18. VDJdb, accessed 1 November 2021, was searched for CMV, EBV and SARS-CoV-2 annotated TCRs, excluding TCRs annotated for multiple antigens. Through fastp at Q25 and MiXCR, TCRdb rebuilt clones from the public reads, retaining in-frame beta chains. Rows with a matching CDR3 protein are joined into one entry that keeps the most common DNA and genes. The V and J calls and clone size are TCRdb's, not the authors'. The sample records 66,000 or so distinct CDR3 sequences, less than 15% of which are singletons. Clones ranked in the top ten supply roughly 8.3% of the sample.

Study-wide findings and limitations: VDJdb matching was skewed toward anti-spike CD8 responses and likely underestimated virus-specific expansions, missing private and CD4 specificities.

In the germline V gene, CDR1 corresponds to SGDLS and CDR2 to YYNGEE. The CDR3 numbers 15 residues from cysteine through phenylalanine. Only the CDR3 DNA is retained, 45 bases long and in frame from the first base. V is cut back by 0 bases and J by 8 bases, with 7 bases in the junction unmatched. Set within a cohort of healthcare workers in London, UK, this nested case-control study involved weekly PCR testing of nasopharyngeal swabs along with blood sampling. Healthcare workers were recruited during the week of the UK lockdown, between 23 and 31 March 2020, and followed weekly for up to about 15 weeks.

Recombination linked TRBV9 to TRBJ1-4, and 7 junction bases match TRBD1. This TCR was sampled from an adult who was a healthcare worker with PCR-confirmed SARS-CoV-2 infection or an uninfected control (not recorded which). Sequencing used whole blood. CDR3 region: CASSVGDSRGEKLFF. The nucleotide sequence reads TGTGCCAGCAGCGTAGGGGACAGCCGCGGGGAAAAACTGTTTTTT.